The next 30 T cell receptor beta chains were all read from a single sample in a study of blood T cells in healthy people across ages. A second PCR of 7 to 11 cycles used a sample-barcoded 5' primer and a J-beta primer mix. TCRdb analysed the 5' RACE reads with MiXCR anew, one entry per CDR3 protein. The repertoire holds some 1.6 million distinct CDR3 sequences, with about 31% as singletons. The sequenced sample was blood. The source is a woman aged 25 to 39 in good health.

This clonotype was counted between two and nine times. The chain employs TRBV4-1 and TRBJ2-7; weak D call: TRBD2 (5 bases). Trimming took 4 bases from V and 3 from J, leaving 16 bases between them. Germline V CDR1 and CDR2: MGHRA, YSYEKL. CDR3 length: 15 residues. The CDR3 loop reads CASSPSAERDYEQYF. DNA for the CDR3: TGCGCCAGCAGCCCCTCGGCGGAGAGGGACTACGAGCAGTACTTC.

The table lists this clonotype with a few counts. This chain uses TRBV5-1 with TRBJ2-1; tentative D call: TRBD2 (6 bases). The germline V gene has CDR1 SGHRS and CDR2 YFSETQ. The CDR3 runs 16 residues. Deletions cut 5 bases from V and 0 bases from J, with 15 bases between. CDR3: CASSNVAVRSYNEQFF. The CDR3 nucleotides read TGCGCCAGCAGTAACGTAGCGGTCCGCTCCTACAATGAGCAGTTCTTC.

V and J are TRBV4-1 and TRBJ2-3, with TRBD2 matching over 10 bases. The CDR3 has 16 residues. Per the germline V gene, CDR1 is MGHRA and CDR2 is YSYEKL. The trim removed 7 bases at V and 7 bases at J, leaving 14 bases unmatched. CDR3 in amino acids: CASNIGLAVNRNTQYF. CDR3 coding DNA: TGCGCCAGCAATATAGGACTAGCGGTGAATCGGAATACGCAGTATTTT.

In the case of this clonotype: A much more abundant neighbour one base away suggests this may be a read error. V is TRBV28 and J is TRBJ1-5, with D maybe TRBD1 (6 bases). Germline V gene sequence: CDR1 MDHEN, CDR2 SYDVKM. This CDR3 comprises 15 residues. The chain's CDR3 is CAGSFRTDYYQPQHF. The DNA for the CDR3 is TGTGCCGGCAGTTTTCGGACAGACTACTATCAGCCCCAGCATTTT.

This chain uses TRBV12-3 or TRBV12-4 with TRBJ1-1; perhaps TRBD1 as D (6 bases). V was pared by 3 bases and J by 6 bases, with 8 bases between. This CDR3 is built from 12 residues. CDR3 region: CASSFGTPEAFF. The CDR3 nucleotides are TGTGCCAGCAGTTTCGGGACACCTGAAGCTTTCTTT.

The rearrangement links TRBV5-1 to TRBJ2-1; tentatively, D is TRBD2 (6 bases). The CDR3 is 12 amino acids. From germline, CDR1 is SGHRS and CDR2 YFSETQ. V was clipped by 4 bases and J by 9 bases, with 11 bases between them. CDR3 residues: CASSAGTSEQFF. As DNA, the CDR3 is TGCGCCAGCAGCGCTGGGACTTCTGAGCAGTTCTTC. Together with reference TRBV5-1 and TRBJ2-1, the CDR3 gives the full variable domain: KAGVTQTPRYLIKTRGQQVTLSCSPISGHRSVSWYQQTPGQGLQFLFEYFSETQRNKGNFPGRFSGRQFSNSRSEMNVSTLELGDSALYLCASSAGTSEQFFGPGTRLTVL.

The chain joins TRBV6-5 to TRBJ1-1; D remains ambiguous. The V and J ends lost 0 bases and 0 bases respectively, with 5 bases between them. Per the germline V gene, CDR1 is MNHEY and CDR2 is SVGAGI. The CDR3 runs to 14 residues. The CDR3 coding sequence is TGTGCCAGCAGTTACTCGTCAGTGAACACTGAAGCTTTCTTT. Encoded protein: CASSYSSVNTEAFF.

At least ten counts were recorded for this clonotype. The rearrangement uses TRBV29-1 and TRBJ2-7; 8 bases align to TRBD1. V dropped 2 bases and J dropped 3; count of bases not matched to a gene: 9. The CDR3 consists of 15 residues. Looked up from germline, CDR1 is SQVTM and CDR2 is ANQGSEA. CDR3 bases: TGCAGCGTTGAAATTTACGGGACAGGCTTCTACGAGCAGTACTTC. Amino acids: CSVEIYGTGFYEQYF.

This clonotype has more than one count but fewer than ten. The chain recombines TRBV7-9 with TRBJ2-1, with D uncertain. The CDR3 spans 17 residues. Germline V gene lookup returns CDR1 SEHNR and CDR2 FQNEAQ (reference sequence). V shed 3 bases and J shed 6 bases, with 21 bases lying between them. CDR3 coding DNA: TGTGCCAGCAGCTTGCGGTCACTGGGATTTATGGTCAATGAGCAGTTCTTC. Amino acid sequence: CASSLRSLGFMVNEQFF.

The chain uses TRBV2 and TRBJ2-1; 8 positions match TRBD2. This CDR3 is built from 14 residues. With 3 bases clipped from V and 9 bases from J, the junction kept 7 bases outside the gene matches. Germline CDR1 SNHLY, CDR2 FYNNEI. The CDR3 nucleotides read TGTGCCAGCAGTGAGGCAGCGGGAGTAAGTGAGCAGTTCTTC. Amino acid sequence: CASSEAAGVSEQFF.

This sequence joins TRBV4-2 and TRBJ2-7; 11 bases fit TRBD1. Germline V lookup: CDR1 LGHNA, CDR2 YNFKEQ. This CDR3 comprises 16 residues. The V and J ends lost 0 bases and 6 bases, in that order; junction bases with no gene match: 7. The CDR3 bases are TGTGCCAGCAGCCAAGATCAGGGACAGGGGGGCGCCGAGCAGTACTTC. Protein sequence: CASSQDQGQGGAEQYF.

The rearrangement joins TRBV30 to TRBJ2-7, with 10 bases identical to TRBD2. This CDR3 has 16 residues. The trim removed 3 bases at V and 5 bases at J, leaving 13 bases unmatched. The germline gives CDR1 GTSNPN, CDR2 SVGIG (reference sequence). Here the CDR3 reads CAWRDSGRSRIDEQYF. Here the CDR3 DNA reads TGTGCCTGGAGGGATAGCGGGAGGAGCCGTATCGACGAGCAGTACTTC.

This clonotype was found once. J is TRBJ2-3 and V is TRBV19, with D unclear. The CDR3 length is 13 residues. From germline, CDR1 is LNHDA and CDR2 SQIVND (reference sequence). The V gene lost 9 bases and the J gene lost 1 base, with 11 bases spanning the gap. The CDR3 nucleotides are TGTGCCAGCGGTTGGGCAGGCACAGATACGCAGTATTTT. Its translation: CASGWAGTDTQYF.

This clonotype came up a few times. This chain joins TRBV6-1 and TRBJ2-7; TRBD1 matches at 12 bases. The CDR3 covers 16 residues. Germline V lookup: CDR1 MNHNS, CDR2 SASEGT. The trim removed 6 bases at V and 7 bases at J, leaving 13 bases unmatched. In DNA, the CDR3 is TGTGCCAGCAGCGGGTTTGTGGGACAGGGGGCAAATGAGCAGTACTTC. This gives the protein CASSGFVGQGANEQYF.

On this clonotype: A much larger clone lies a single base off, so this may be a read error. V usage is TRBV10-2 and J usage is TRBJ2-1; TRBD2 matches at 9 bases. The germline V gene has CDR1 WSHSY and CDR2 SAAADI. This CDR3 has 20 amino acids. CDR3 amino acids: CASSKSPGEREDSSYNEQFF. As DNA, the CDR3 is TGCGCCAGCAGTAAGTCTCCCGGGGAGCGGGAGGACTCCTCCTACAATGAGCAGTTCTTC.

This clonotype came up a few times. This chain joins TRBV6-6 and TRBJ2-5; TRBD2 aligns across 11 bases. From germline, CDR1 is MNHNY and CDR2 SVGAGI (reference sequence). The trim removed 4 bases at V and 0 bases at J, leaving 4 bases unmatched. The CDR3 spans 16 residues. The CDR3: CASSFSSGGYQETQYF. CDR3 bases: TGTGCCAGCAGTTTCTCTAGCGGGGGGTACCAAGAGACCCAGTACTTC.

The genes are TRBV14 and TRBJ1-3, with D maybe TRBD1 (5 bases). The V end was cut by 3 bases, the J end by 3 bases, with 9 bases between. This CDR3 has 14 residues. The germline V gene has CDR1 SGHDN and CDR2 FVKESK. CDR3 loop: CASSQGVGGNTIYF. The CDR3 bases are TGTGCCAGCAGCCAGGGGGTTGGTGGAAACACCATATATTTT.

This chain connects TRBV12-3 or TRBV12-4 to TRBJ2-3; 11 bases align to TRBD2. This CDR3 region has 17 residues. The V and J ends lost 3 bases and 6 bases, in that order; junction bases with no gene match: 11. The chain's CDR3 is CASSFRLAGGSGDTQYF. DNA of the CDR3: TGTGCCAGCAGTTTTAGGCTAGCGGGGGGCTCGGGGGATACGCAGTATTTT.

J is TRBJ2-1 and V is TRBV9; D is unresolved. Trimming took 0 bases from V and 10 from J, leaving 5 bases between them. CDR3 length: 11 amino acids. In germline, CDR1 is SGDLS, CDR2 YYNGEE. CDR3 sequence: CASSVDWEQFF. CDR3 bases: TGTGCCAGCAGCGTAGACTGGGAGCAGTTCTTC.

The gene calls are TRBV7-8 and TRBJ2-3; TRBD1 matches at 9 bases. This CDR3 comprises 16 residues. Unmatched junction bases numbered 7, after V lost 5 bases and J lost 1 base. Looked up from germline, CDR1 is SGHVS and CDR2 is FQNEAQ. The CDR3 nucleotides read TGTGCCAGCAGCCAGATGGGACAGGGACGCACAGATACGCAGTATTTT. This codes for CASSQMGQGRTDTQYF.

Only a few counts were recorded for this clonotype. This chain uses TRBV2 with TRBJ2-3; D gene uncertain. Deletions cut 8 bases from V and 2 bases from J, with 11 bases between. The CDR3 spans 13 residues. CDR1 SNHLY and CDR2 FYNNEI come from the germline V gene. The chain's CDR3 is CASGLEFTDTQYF. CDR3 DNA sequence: TGTGCCAGCGGGCTGGAATTCACAGATACGCAGTATTTT.

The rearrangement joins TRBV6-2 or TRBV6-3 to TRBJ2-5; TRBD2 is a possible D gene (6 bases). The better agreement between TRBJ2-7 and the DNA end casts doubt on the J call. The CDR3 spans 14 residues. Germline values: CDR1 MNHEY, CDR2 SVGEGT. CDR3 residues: CASNQTSGTYEQYF. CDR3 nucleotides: TGTGCCAGCAACCAGACTAGTGGGACCTACGAGCAGTACTTC.

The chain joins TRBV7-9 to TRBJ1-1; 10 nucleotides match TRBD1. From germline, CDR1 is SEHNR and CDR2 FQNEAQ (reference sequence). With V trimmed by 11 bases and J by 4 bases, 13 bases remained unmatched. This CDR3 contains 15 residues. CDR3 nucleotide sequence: TGTGCCGTCTCGAACGGGACAGGGGTTAGCACTGAAGCTTTCTTT. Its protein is CAVSNGTGVSTEAFF.

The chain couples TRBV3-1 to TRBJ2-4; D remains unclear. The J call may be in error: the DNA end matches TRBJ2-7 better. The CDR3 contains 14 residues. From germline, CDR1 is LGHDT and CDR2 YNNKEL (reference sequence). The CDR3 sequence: CASSQHQATHEQYF. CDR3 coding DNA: TGTGCCAGCAGCCAGCATCAGGCGACTCACGAGCAGTACTTC.

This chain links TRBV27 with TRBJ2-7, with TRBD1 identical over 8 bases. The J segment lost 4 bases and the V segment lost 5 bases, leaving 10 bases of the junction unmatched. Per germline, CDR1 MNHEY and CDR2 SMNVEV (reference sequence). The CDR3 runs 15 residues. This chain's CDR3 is CASSLGPGQVYEQYF. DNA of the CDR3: TGTGCCAGCAGTCTAGGCCCGGGACAGGTGTACGAGCAGTACTTC.

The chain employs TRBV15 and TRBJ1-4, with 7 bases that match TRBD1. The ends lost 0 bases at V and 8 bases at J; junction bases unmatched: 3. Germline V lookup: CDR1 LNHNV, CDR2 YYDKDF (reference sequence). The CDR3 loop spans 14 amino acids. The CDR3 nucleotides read TGTGCCACCAGCAGAGACAGGGGGGTCGAAAAACTGTTTTTT. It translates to CATSRDRGVEKLFF.

The CDR3 reads CASSLGGGPLVDTQYF. The CDR3 nucleotides are TGTGCCAGCAGCTTAGGCGGGGGCCCCCTAGTAGATACGCAGTATTTT. The V gene is TRBV7-2, the J gene TRBJ2-3; TRBD2 is a possible D gene (7 bases). V lost 1 base to trimming and J lost 5 bases, with 16 bases between them. The CDR3 is 16 residues long. Germline values: CDR1 SGHTA, CDR2 FQGNSA.

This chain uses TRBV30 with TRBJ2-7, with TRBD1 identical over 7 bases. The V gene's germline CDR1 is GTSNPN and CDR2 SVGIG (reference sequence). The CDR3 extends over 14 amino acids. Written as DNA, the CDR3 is TGTGCGGTCAACCCGGGACAGCATATCTACGAGCAGTACTTC. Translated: CAVNPGQHIYEQYF.

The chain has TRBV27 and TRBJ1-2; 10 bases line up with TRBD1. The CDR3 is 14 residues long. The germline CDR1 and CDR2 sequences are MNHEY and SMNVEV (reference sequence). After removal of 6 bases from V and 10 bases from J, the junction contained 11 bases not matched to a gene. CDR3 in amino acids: CASSPTGGSGDYTF. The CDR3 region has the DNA TGTGCCAGCAGCCCGACAGGGGGCTCCGGTGACTACACCTTC.

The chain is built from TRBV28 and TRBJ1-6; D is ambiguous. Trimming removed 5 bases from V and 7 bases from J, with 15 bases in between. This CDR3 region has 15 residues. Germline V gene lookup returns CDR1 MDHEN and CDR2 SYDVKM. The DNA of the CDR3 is TGTGCCAGCAGTGCCTCCGAGTTCTACAATTCACCCCTCCACTTT. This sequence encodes CASSASEFYNSPLHF.